Sequencing of this TCR beta chain was carried out in a study of response to subunit inactivated influenza vaccine. Many counts were recorded for this clonotype. TCRdb reanalysed the RT-PCR reads using MiXCR and keeps one entry per CDR3 protein. The profile shows about 190,000 distinct CDR3 sequences, 14% of them singletons. This CDR3 has 13 amino acids. J was trimmed by 4 bases and V by 7 bases; bases with no gene match: 6. Germline CDR1 reads SQVTM; CDR2 reads ANQGSEA. The source is a man aged 45-65 years who received an inactivated influenza vaccine. The V call is TRBV29-1, the J call TRBJ2-1; TRBD2 matches at 8 bases. The sample consisted of CD8+ T cells sorted from PBMCs, taken about 5 days after vaccination. CDR3 in amino acids: CSAGTSSYNEQFF. CDR3 nucleotides: TGCAGCGCCGGGACTAGTTCGTACAATGAGCAGTTCTTC.